This passage covers 22 T cell receptor beta chains from one sample sequenced in a study of blood T cells in healthy people across ages. A second PCR of 7 to 11 cycles used a sample-barcoded 5' primer and a J-beta primer mix. TCRdb recomputed calls from the 5' RACE reads with MiXCR, one row per CDR3 protein. This sample yields 1,100,000 or so distinct CDR3 sequences, of which roughly 45% are seen a single time; under 20% belongs to the top ten. The sequencing input was blood. Every receptor here comes from a woman aged 60-70 years in good health.

This clonotype has more than one count but fewer than ten. The chain carries TRBV3-1 and TRBJ2-2; the match to TRBD2 covers 12 bases. CDR3 length: 16 amino acids. The germline CDR1 and CDR2 sequences are LGHDT and YNNKEL (reference sequence). The trim removed 4 bases at V and 6 bases at J, leaving 6 bases unmatched. The CDR3 loop reads CASSLTSGRISGELFF. CDR3 nucleotide sequence: TGTGCCAGCAGCCTTACTAGCGGGAGGATATCCGGGGAGCTGTTTTTT.

The CDR3 loop reads CSVEGRQGGEPQHF. CDR3 bases: TGCAGCGTTGAAGGCAGACAGGGAGGCGAGCCCCAGCATTTT. The chain employs TRBV29-1 and TRBJ1-5, with 7 bases matching TRBD1. Germline trimming cut 1 base from V and 8 bases from J; bases unmatched to any gene: 8. The germline CDR1 and CDR2 sequences are SQVTM and ANQGSEA. The CDR3 totals 14 residues. Together with reference TRBV29-1 and TRBJ1-5, the CDR3 gives the full variable domain: SAVISQKPSRDICQRGTSLTIQCQVDSQVTMMFWYRQQPGQSLTLIATANQGSEATYESGFVIDKFPISRPNLTFSTLTVSNMSPEDSSIYLCSVEGRQGGEPQHFGDGTRLSIL.

Concerning this clonotype: Mismatch with germline at one junction end may stem from a read error. V gene TRBV2 combines with J gene TRBJ2-6; weak D call: TRBD1 (5 bases). Germline V gene data show CDR1 as SNHLY and CDR2 as FYNNEI. The CDR3 loop spans 16 amino acids. The DNA for the CDR3 is TGTGCCAGCAGGAACTTACAGGCGTCTGGGGCCAACGCCCTGACTTTC. Encoded protein: CASRNLQASGANALTF.

The rearrangement uses TRBV7-9 and TRBJ1-1; D ambiguous. Trimming pared 2 bases from V and 3 bases from J, leaving 10 bases between. CDR1 is SEHNR and CDR2 is FQNEAQ in the germline V gene (reference sequence). The CDR3 loop spans 14 amino acids. CDR3 residues: CASSLPGYDTEAFF. The CDR3 region has the DNA TGTGCCAGCAGCTTACCCGGGTACGACACTGAAGCTTTCTTT.

About this clonotype: Since a much larger clone is just one base distant, this may be a read error. The genes are TRBV7-8 and TRBJ2-3, with 13 bases that match TRBD2. The CDR3 loop spans 16 amino acids. V was clipped by 2 bases and J by 6 bases; unmatched bases: 5. Germline loops: CDR1 SGHVS, CDR2 FQNEAQ. In DNA form, the CDR3 reads TGTGCCAGCAGCTTAAGGACTAGCGGGGGTTCGGATACGCAGTATTTT. Translating gives CASSLRTSGGSDTQYF. The full variable domain, in which reference TRBV7-8 and TRBJ2-3 provide the parts outside the CDR3, is GAGVSQSPRYKVAKRGQDVALRCDPISGHVSLFWYQQALGQGPEFLTYFQNEAQLDKSGLPSDRFFAERPEGSVSTLKIQRTQQEDSAVYLCASSLRTSGGSDTQYFGPGTRLTVL.

This clonotype was counted only a few times. The gene calls are TRBV28 and TRBJ2-7, with D possibly being TRBD1 (5 bases). Germline V gives CDR1 MDHEN, CDR2 SYDVKM. Trimming took 0 bases from V and 2 from J, leaving 11 bases between them. The CDR3 spans 15 residues. The CDR3 reads CASSLWKGSTYEQYF. The CDR3 nucleotides read TGTGCCAGCAGTTTATGGAAGGGGTCTACCTACGAGCAGTACTTC. Full variable domain (missing parts from reference TRBV28 and TRBJ2-7): DVKVTQSSRYLVKRTGEKVFLECVQDMDHENMFWYRQDPGLGLRLIYFSYDVKMKEKGDIPEGYSVSREKKERFSLILESASTNQTSMYLCASSLWKGSTYEQYFGPGTRLTVT.

Comments on this clonotype: At one of its ends the junction is not consistent with the germline gene, which may arise from a read error. The rearrangement joins TRBV4-2 to TRBJ2-4; D is unclear. The DNA end is more similar to TRBJ2-7, so the J call may be wrong. Germline V gene data show CDR1 as LGHNA and CDR2 as YNFKEQ. The CDR3 covers 16 residues. This CDR3 reads CAGSQDIGLSSYEQYF. The DNA of the CDR3 is TGTGCCGGCAGCCAAGATATCGGGCTAAGCTCCTACGAGCAGTACTTC.

The chain couples TRBV3-1 to TRBJ2-7; D gene unclear. The CDR3 is 14 residues long. The V gene's germline CDR1 is LGHDT and CDR2 YNNKEL (reference sequence). V gave up 0 bases and J gave up 6 bases, with 12 bases separating them. CDR3: CASSQDVAPVEQYF. The CDR3 DNA is TGTGCCAGCAGCCAAGATGTAGCCCCGGTCGAGCAGTACTTC.

The rearrangement joins TRBV20-1 to TRBJ1-5; D not certain. The CDR3 extends over 13 amino acids. CDR1 and CDR2 from the germline V gene are DFQATT and SNEGSKA (reference sequence). V was pared by 4 bases and J by 3 bases, with 10 bases between. The CDR3 DNA reads as TGCAGTGCTACGGACGGTTACAATCAGCCCCAGCATTTT. Translation: CSATDGYNQPQHF.

This chain joins TRBV5-1 and TRBJ1-1; 10 nucleotides line up with TRBD1. Trimming removed 4 bases from V and 4 bases from J; junction bases left unmatched: 7. The germline gives CDR1 SGHRS, CDR2 YFSETQ. There are 15 residues in the CDR3. CDR3 bases: TGCGCCAGCAGCACCTCCTGGACAGGGGGCACTGAAGCTTTCTTT. Protein sequence: CASSTSWTGGTEAFF. Filled out from reference TRBV5-1 and TRBJ1-1, the complete variable domain reads KAGVTQTPRYLIKTRGQQVTLSCSPISGHRSVSWYQQTPGQGLQFLFEYFSETQRNKGNFPGRFSGRQFSNSRSEMNVSTLELGDSALYLCASSTSWTGGTEAFFGQGTRLTVV.

This clonotype occurred a few times. V is TRBV29-1 and J is TRBJ1-2; 7 bases fit TRBD1. Germline-derived CDR1 and CDR2 are SQVTM and ANQGSEA. The CDR3 is 14 amino acids. Unmatched junction bases numbered 7, after V lost 1 base and J lost 5 bases. The chain's CDR3 is CSVEGGTDYYGYTF. The CDR3 DNA is TGCAGCGTTGAAGGCGGGACAGACTATTATGGCTACACCTTC.

This clonotype has only a few counts. The gene calls are TRBV4-1 and TRBJ2-7; TRBD2 matches 8 bases. Germline CDR1 and CDR2: MGHRA and YSYEKL. This CDR3 region has 16 residues. J was trimmed by 5 bases and V by 4 bases; bases with no gene match: 13. For the CDR3, the DNA is TGCGCCAGCAGCCCAAGAAATAAGCGGGGGACGGACGAGCAGTACTTC. Amino acids: CASSPRNKRGTDEQYF.

This chain connects TRBV28 to TRBJ1-6, with 8 bases matching TRBD1. Germline V gene lookup returns CDR1 MDHEN and CDR2 SYDVKM. Trimming removed 9 bases from V and 9 bases from J; junction bases left unmatched: 13. There are 15 residues in the CDR3. Here the CDR3 reads CASENRDRRGSPLHF. DNA for the CDR3: TGTGCCAGTGAAAACCGGGACAGGAGAGGTTCACCCCTCCACTTT.

This clonotype appeared a few times. The V call is TRBV7-9, the J call TRBJ2-1, with 7 bases fitting TRBD2. The germline V gene encodes CDR1 SEHNR and CDR2 FQNEAQ (reference sequence). Trimming removed 2 bases from V and 5 bases from J; junction bases left unmatched: 12. CDR3 length: 17 amino acids. This CDR3 reads CASSLRSAGALNNEQFF. In DNA form, the CDR3 reads TGTGCCAGCAGCTTACGTTCGGCGGGAGCACTAAACAATGAGCAGTTCTTC.

The chain carries TRBV4-1 and TRBJ2-7; 10 nucleotides match TRBD1. Per the germline V gene, CDR1 is MGHRA and CDR2 is YSYEKL. V lost 0 bases and J lost 2; bases outside the gene matches: 4. The CDR3 consists of 16 residues. The CDR3, as DNA: TGCGCCAGCAGCCAAGATGCCGGGACAGGGGCCTACGAGCAGTACTTC. Its translation is CASSQDAGTGAYEQYF.

The J gene is TRBJ2-3, the V gene TRBV5-5; D is ambiguous. Looked up from germline, CDR1 is SGHKS and CDR2 is YYEKEE (reference sequence). V was trimmed by 2 bases and J by 8 bases, leaving 9 bases between them. This CDR3 comprises 12 residues. The CDR3 nucleotides are TGTGCCAGCAGCTTTACCACGGGTACGCAGTATTTT. Amino acid sequence: CASSFTTGTQYF.

The genes are TRBV29-1 and TRBJ2-3; TRBD2 matches at 11 bases. Germline trimming cut 6 bases from V and 0 bases from J; bases unmatched to any gene: 11. The CDR3 runs to 17 residues. CDR1 is SQVTM and CDR2 is ANQGSEA in the germline V gene. This CDR3 reads CSVSNLRTSGSTDTQYF. CDR3 in DNA: TGCAGCGTCTCAAACCTAAGGACTAGCGGGAGCACAGATACGCAGTATTTT.

J is TRBJ1-2 and V is TRBV15; 8 positions match TRBD1. The CDR3 has 15 residues. V was pared by 4 bases and J by 4 bases, with 8 bases of the junction left unmatched. Germline-derived CDR1 and CDR2 are LNHNV and YYDKDF (reference sequence). CDR3 in amino acids: CATSTGTGGTYGYTF. DNA for the CDR3: TGTGCCACCAGCACTGGGACAGGAGGAACCTATGGCTACACCTTC.

This clonotype was seen a handful of times. This CDR3 reads CASSSGLGWGNEQFF. The CDR3, as DNA: TGTGCCAGCAGTTCCGGACTAGGTTGGGGCAATGAGCAGTTCTTC. V gene TRBV6-5 combines with J gene TRBJ2-1; TRBD2 agrees at 7 bases. The trim removed 4 bases at V and 6 bases at J, leaving 9 bases unmatched. Per the germline V gene, CDR1 is MNHEY and CDR2 is SVGAGI. The CDR3 is 15 residues long.

The V gene is TRBV29-1, the J gene TRBJ2-7; TRBD2 agrees at 14 bases. The CDR3 contains 14 residues. Germline CDR1 and CDR2: SQVTM and ANQGSEA. V lost 4 bases and J lost 9; bases outside the gene matches: 8. The CDR3 region is CSVATSGRVLMQYF. CDR3 nucleotide sequence: TGCAGCGTTGCGACTAGCGGGAGGGTTTTAATGCAGTACTTC.

This clonotype occurred a few times. This chain's CDR3 is CSARKLAGWNEQFF. The CDR3 nucleotides are TGCAGTGCTAGGAAACTAGCGGGATGGAATGAGCAGTTCTTC. V usage is TRBV20-1 and J usage is TRBJ2-1; 10 bases line up with TRBD2. Germline V lookup: CDR1 DFQATT, CDR2 SNEGSKA (reference sequence). The CDR3 spans 14 residues. V shed 3 bases and J 7 bases; nucleotides not matched to a gene: 6.

In this sample, this clonotype turned up a few times. This rearrangement joins TRBV29-1 to TRBJ1-2, with 12 bases matching TRBD1. From germline, CDR1 is SQVTM and CDR2 ANQGSEA. After removal of 3 bases from V and 8 bases from J, the junction contained 4 bases not matched to a gene. The CDR3 covers 13 residues. The chain's CDR3 is CSVDAGTGGGYTF. CDR3 bases: TGCAGCGTTGATGCCGGGACAGGGGGCGGCTACACCTTC. Variable domain in full (rest from reference TRBV29-1 and TRBJ1-2): SAVISQKPSRDICQRGTSLTIQCQVDSQVTMMFWYRQQPGQSLTLIATANQGSEATYESGFVIDKFPISRPNLTFSTLTVSNMSPEDSSIYLCSVDAGTGGGYTFGSGTRLTVV.